This T cell receptor (beta chain) was captured by sequencing in a study of T cells in Graves' hyperthyroidism and ophthalmopathy. This clonotype has at least ten counts. Its antigen is undetermined. Approximately 10 ml of fresh peripheral blood supplied the PBMCs. Study-wide results and limits: Model predictions of ophthalmopathy came a median about 6.3 months before onset. In blood, most of the thyroid clonotypes expanded above 0.001 were also present.

It was RNA transcripts that yielded the amplified TCR beta CDR3 regions. With the HTBI primer set, the TCR CDR3 went through a first round of RT-PCR. One entry per CDR3 protein results from TCRdb running MiXCR on the multiplex PCR reads. Here the sample spans about 610,000 distinct CDR3 sequences, 14% to 15% being singletons. Trimming left V 8 bases short and J 6 bases short, with 16 bases between. Per germline, CDR1 DFQATT and CDR2 SNEGSKA (reference sequence). This CDR3 has 12 residues. The sample consisted of blood. This chain joins TRBV20-1 and TRBJ1-2; the D gene is possibly TRBD1 (6 bases). The TCR originated in a woman aged 35 to 49 with Graves' ophthalmopathy. CDR3 sequence reads: CSIKQGQDGYTF. For the CDR3, the DNA is TGCAGTATTAAACAGGGCCAGGATGGCTACACCTTC.